These 27 T cell receptor beta chains came from one sample sequenced in a study of shared clonotypes between healthy human individuals. The assay was immunoSEQ multiplex PCR, and TCRdb's table has in-frame clones only and misses some. The sample records over 2 million clones, roughly 90% being singletons. Sequenced: naive CD4+ T cells from PBMCs. Subset: CD45RA+ positively selected. These receptors were obtained from a man aged 18 to 30 in good health. Some clones in this sample may be carry-over from other donors' samples.

This chain joins TRBV7-3 and TRBJ2-1; weak D call: TRBD2 (6 bases). V was cut by 2 bases and J by 4 bases, with 12 bases left in between. The CDR3 has 15 residues. The germline V gene encodes CDR1 SGHTA and CDR2 FQGTGA. CDR3 coding DNA: TGTGCCAGCAGCTTACTCGGGAGTATGTACAATGAGCAGTTCTTC. This sequence encodes CASSLLGSMYNEQFF.

The J gene is TRBJ1-2, the V gene TRBV15, with D possibly TRBD1 on 6 matching bases. This CDR3 spans 15 amino acids. Trimming took off 1 base at V and 7 bases at J, with 16 bases between the two ends. Per germline, CDR1 LNHNV and CDR2 YYDKDF (reference sequence). DNA for the CDR3: TGTGCCACCAGCAGAGGCCCGAGGGGGGAAGGTGGCTACACCTTC. This codes for CATSRGPRGEGGYTF.

The rearrangement links TRBV19 to TRBJ2-2; the D is unclear. Germline V lookup: CDR1 LNHDA, CDR2 SQIVND (reference sequence). V was clipped by 4 bases and J by 1 base, with 10 bases between them. The CDR3 extends over 15 amino acids. CDR3 region: CASSTYTLNTGELFF. CDR3 in DNA: TGTGCCAGTAGTACCTATACATTGAACACCGGGGAGCTGTTTTTT.

Concerning this clone itself: Other DNA sequences in this specimen translate into the identical CDR3. This sequence joins TRBV7-2 and TRBJ2-5; a possible D gene is TRBD2 (6 bases). V gave up 3 bases and J gave up 1 base, with 9 bases separating them. Germline V gene lookup returns CDR1 SGHTA and CDR2 FQGNSA. This CDR3 is 14 amino acids long. The CDR3 loop is CASSLAGSQETQYF. The CDR3 bases are TGTGCCAGCAGCTTGGCGGGAAGCCAAGAGACCCAGTACTTC.

In its sample, this clone was seen once. J is TRBJ1-5 and V is TRBV27, with D possibly TRBD1 on 6 matching bases. Germline lookup yields CDR1 MNHEY and CDR2 SMNVEV (reference sequence). The V end was cut by 6 bases, the J end by 6 bases, with 15 bases between. This CDR3 has 14 residues. For the CDR3, the DNA is TGTGCCAGCAGATCAACAGGGAGGCGTCAGCCCCAGCATTTT. It is translated as CASRSTGRRQPQHF.

The chain combines TRBV28 with TRBJ2-7; 8 bases fit TRBD1. After removal of 5 bases from V and 0 bases from J, the junction contained 18 bases not matched to a gene. The germline V gene encodes CDR1 MDHEN and CDR2 SYDVKM. This CDR3 is built from 19 residues. Written as DNA, the CDR3 is TGTGCCAGCAGTCGCCGCGACAGGGGCCCGAGCGAGAGCTCCTACGAGCAGTACTTC. It translates to CASSRRDRGPSESSYEQYF.

The V call is TRBV7-6, the J call TRBJ2-7; unclear D gene. CDR3 length: 16 residues. Germline V gene data show CDR1 as SGHVS and CDR2 as FNYEAQ. Trimming shortened V by 5 bases and J by 2 bases, and 19 bases separated the two germline ends. The CDR3 DNA reads TGTGCCAGCAGCCCTTTTGGGATAACGAGGACCTACGAGCAGTACTTC. The encoded protein is CASSPFGITRTYEQYF. Combining the CDR3 with reference TRBV7-6 and TRBJ2-7 gives the whole variable domain GAGVSQSPRYKVTKRGQDVALRCDPISGHVSLYWYRQALGQGPEFLTYFNYEAQQDKSGLPNDRFSAERPEGSISTLTIQRTEQRDSAMYRCASSPFGITRTYEQYFGPGTRLTVT.

The chain carries TRBV5-1 and TRBJ1-3; unclear D gene. CDR1 is SGHRS, CDR2 YFSETQ, per germline. V lost 0 bases and J 8 bases, leaving 12 bases between the germline ends. There are 14 residues in the CDR3. The CDR3 DNA sequence: TGCGCCAGCAGCTTGGGGGTAGGGAAGGACACCATATATTTT. This encodes CASSLGVGKDTIYF.

The chain joins TRBV28 to TRBJ1-2; 7 bases map to TRBD1. Losses at the gene ends were 7 bases for V and 4 bases for J; bases not matched to a gene: 12. This CDR3 has 15 amino acids. The V gene's germline CDR1 is MDHEN and CDR2 SYDVKM. This chain's CDR3 is CASTQSLGGSYGYTF. The CDR3 nucleotides are TGTGCCAGCACCCAATCCCTAGGGGGCAGCTATGGCTACACCTTC.

For this clone: Other DNA sequences of this sample code for an identical CDR3. The rearrangement links TRBV5-1 to TRBJ2-7; 9 bases align to TRBD2. The CDR3 is 14 amino acids. Trimming at V came to 2 bases and at J to 3 bases, leaving 3 bases not matched to a gene. The germline V gene has CDR1 SGHRS and CDR2 YFSETQ. Here the CDR3 reads CASSFSGRGYEQYF. CDR3 nucleotide sequence: TGCGCCAGCAGCTTTAGCGGGAGAGGCTACGAGCAGTACTTC.

The chain combines TRBV30 with TRBJ1-1, with 11 bases identical to TRBD1. Germline-derived CDR1 and CDR2 are GTSNPN and SVGIG (reference sequence). V shed 2 bases and J 4 bases; nucleotides not matched to a gene: 6. The CDR3 runs to 15 residues. The CDR3 nucleotides are TGTGCCTGGAGTTCTTCGGACAGGGGGCCCACTGAAGCTTTCTTT. Translation gives CAWSSSDRGPTEAFF.

J is TRBJ1-2 and V is TRBV28, with D maybe TRBD1 (5 bases). Looked up from germline, CDR1 is MDHEN and CDR2 is SYDVKM. The CDR3 covers 14 residues. The V end was cut by 8 bases, the J end by 4 bases, with 17 bases between. CDR3 in DNA: TGTGCCAGCTCCTTATGGGGCACTCTCTATGGCTACACCTTC. This gives the protein CASSLWGTLYGYTF.

V and J are TRBV6-5 and TRBJ1-1, with D possibly matching TRBD1 (5 bases). V was shortened by 5 bases and J by 2 bases, with 9 bases between the two germline ends. The CDR3 consists of 13 residues. Germline lookup yields CDR1 MNHEY and CDR2 SVGAGI. This chain's CDR3 is CASSKDKNTEAFF. CDR3 nucleotides: TGTGCCAGCAGTAAGGACAAAAACACTGAAGCTTTCTTT.

This chain connects TRBV7-6 to TRBJ1-1; a weak D match, TRBD1 (5 bases). Germline V gives CDR1 SGHVS, CDR2 FNYEAQ. V lost 4 bases, J lost 4 bases, and 10 bases lay in between. This CDR3 contains 13 residues. The CDR3 spells CASSSKRGTEAFF. The DNA for the CDR3 is TGTGCCAGCAGCTCCAAGAGGGGCACTGAAGCTTTCTTT.

The rearrangement joins TRBV7-9 to TRBJ2-3; no firm D call. The V gene's germline CDR1 is SEHNR and CDR2 FQNEAQ (reference sequence). V lost 1 base to trimming and J lost 7 bases, with 6 bases between them. The CDR3 runs to 12 residues. The chain's CDR3 is CASSLDHHTQYF. In nucleotides, the CDR3 is TGTGCCAGCAGCTTAGATCACCATACGCAGTATTTT.

This sequence joins TRBV4-3 and TRBJ2-3; no clear D gene. The CDR3 contains 14 residues. Trimming pared 1 base from V and 4 bases from J, leaving 9 bases between. Germline loops: CDR1 LGHNA, CDR2 YSLEER. Here the CDR3 reads CASSQAPRADTQYF. CDR3 nucleotides: TGCGCCAGCAGCCAAGCTCCTAGGGCAGATACGCAGTATTTT.

The chain is built from TRBV6-5 and TRBJ1-1; D possibly corresponds to TRBD1 (5 bases). The CDR3 is 16 amino acids. Trimming stripped 4 bases from V and 1 base from J, with 16 bases between. The germline V gene has CDR1 MNHEY and CDR2 SVGAGI. The CDR3, as DNA: TGTGCCAGCAGTTGGGGAGGGGTAGGGGCGAACACTGAAGCTTTCTTT. This codes for CASSWGGVGANTEAFF.

This chain links TRBV19 with TRBJ2-5; 7 bases are shared with TRBD2. Germline V gene data show CDR1 as LNHDA and CDR2 as SQIVND (reference sequence). V was clipped by 10 bases and J by 2 bases; unmatched bases: 13. CDR3 length: 15 residues. The CDR3 reads CATMGEGWEQETQYF. The CDR3 DNA reads as TGTGCCACTATGGGGGAGGGCTGGGAACAAGAGACCCAGTACTTC. Full variable domain (missing parts from reference TRBV19 and TRBJ2-5): DGGITQSPKYLFRKEGQNVTLSCEQNLNHDAMYWYRQDPGQGLRLIYYSQIVNDFQKGDIAEGYSVSREKKESFPLTVTSAQKNPTAFYLCATMGEGWEQETQYFGPGTRLLVL.

J is TRBJ2-5 and V is TRBV19; D could derive from TRBD1 or TRBD2 (5 bases each). There are 14 residues in the CDR3. Trimming removed 3 bases from V and 7 bases from J, with 15 bases in between. Germline CDR1 is LNHDA and CDR2 is SQIVND (reference sequence). For the CDR3, the DNA is TGTGCCAGTAGTATGGGGGTGGGATTTGTGACCCAGTACTTC. Amino acid sequence: CASSMGVGFVTQYF.

The chain recombines TRBV4-3 with TRBJ1-1, with TRBD1 as a possible D gene (6 bases). The V gene lost 1 base and the J gene lost 6 bases, with 12 bases spanning the gap. Germline CDR1 LGHNA, CDR2 YSLEER. This CDR3 region has 14 residues. CDR3 DNA sequence: TGCGCCAGCAGCCAAGGGGTGGGGGGCGCTGAAGCTTTCTTT. Its translation is CASSQGVGGAEAFF.

To note about this clone: Other DNA sequences in this sample translate to the same CDR3. V is TRBV28 and J is TRBJ1-5, with unresolved D. CDR1 and CDR2 (germline): MDHEN, SYDVKM. CDR3 length: 12 residues. Trimming pared 5 bases from V and 4 bases from J, leaving 6 bases between. CDR3 protein: CASSPLNQPQHF. The CDR3 DNA reads TGTGCCAGCAGTCCCCTGAATCAGCCCCAGCATTTT. The variable domain in full, with the rest retrieved from reference TRBV28 and TRBJ1-5, is DVKVTQSSRYLVKRTGEKVFLECVQDMDHENMFWYRQDPGLGLRLIYFSYDVKMKEKGDIPEGYSVSREKKERFSLILESASTNQTSMYLCASSPLNQPQHFGDGTRLSIL.

This clone was recorded once. This sequence joins TRBV7-3 and TRBJ2-1, with D possibly TRBD2 on 5 matching bases. The CDR3 is 18 residues long. In germline, CDR1 is SGHTA, CDR2 FQGTGA. Between the trimmed V and J ends, which lost 5 bases and 4 bases, there was a span of 24 bases. The CDR3 sequence is CASSPQFGRAFPYNEQFF. Written as DNA, the CDR3 is TGTGCCAGCAGCCCCCAATTTGGGCGGGCCTTTCCTTACAATGAGCAGTTCTTC.

The rearrangement joins TRBV6-5 to TRBJ2-3; D gene unclear. V was trimmed by 0 bases and J by 0 bases, leaving 10 bases between them. The V gene's germline CDR1 is MNHEY and CDR2 SVGAGI. The CDR3 length is 16 residues. The DNA for the CDR3 is TGTGCCAGCAGTTACTCGCGAATCGGAAGCACAGATACGCAGTATTTT. Translation gives CASSYSRIGSTDTQYF.

The V call is TRBV5-1, the J call TRBJ2-2, with 9 nucleotides matching TRBD2. Germline lookup yields CDR1 SGHRS and CDR2 YFSETQ. Unmatched junction bases numbered 7, after V lost 7 bases and J lost 0 bases. The CDR3 contains 16 residues. CDR3 coding DNA: TGCGCCAGCCGACCTATAGCGGGAGCGAACACCGGGGAGCTGTTTTTT. Residues: CASRPIAGANTGELFF.

This rearrangement joins TRBV7-2 to TRBJ2-4; TRBD1 might be the D (6 bases). Trimming shortened V by 4 bases and J by 0 bases, and 16 bases separated the two germline ends. Germline assignment: CDR1 SGHTA and CDR2 FQGNSA. CDR3 size: 17 residues. Written as DNA, the CDR3 is TGTGCCAGCAGCTCACAGGGAATCCTAGTAGCCAAAAACATTCAGTACTTC. Translation gives CASSSQGILVAKNIQYF.

The gene calls are TRBV7-6 and TRBJ2-1; 11 nucleotides match TRBD2. This CDR3 spans 19 amino acids. The V gene's germline CDR1 is SGHVS and CDR2 FNYEAQ. Trimming cost V 1 base and J 7 bases; bases outside gene matches: 15. CDR3 DNA: TGTGCCAGCAGCTTAGGAGGGAGTCTTAGCGGGAGGGCCTGGAATGAGCAGTTCTTC. Protein sequence: CASSLGGSLSGRAWNEQFF.

V is TRBV5-1 and J is TRBJ2-5; D is undetermined. The V and J ends lost 4 bases and 2 bases respectively, with 9 bases between them. Germline CDR1 SGHRS, CDR2 YFSETQ. CDR3 size: 13 residues. CDR3 bases: TGCGCCAGCAGCGGAAACGATCAAGAGACCCAGTACTTC. Encoded protein: CASSGNDQETQYF.